This T cell receptor beta chain originates from a study of molecular identifiers for immune sequencing clone quantification. The study, taken as a whole, reports: Sizes of clones that are highly expanded could be underestimated (if identical TCR molecules share a barcode).

This clonotype was counted only a few times. What it binds is not known. The V gene end was trimmed by 0 bases and the J gene end by 6 bases; junction bases not matched to a gene: 2. Per germline, CDR1 SGHAT and CDR2 FQNNGV. There are 15 residues in the CDR3. TCRdb reanalysed the PCR reads using MiXCR and keeps one entry per CDR3 protein. The repertoire includes approximately 670,000 distinct CDR3 sequences, less than 20% of them detected once, and around 0.9% sits in the top ten. The sequence was collected from a human donor in good health. Some libraries in this study had Jurkat cell RNA spiked in. The sequenced sample consisted of naive CD8+ T cells from blood, with Jurkat cell RNA spiked in. The sample's subset: FACS-sorted CD8+CD4-CCR7+CD45RA+ naive T cells. The chain has TRBV11-2 and TRBJ2-3, with 11 bases aligning to TRBD2. CDR3 amino acids: CASSLELAGVDTQYF. CDR3 coding DNA: TGTGCCAGCAGCTTAGAACTAGCGGGGGTGGATACGCAGTATTTT.